Listed below are T cell receptor beta chains from one sample, sequenced in a study of cytomegalovirus exposure and HLA in healthy donors. Profiling relied on immunoSEQ multiplex PCR, and the TCRdb table lists in-frame clones only, not all of them. The sample carries more than 90,000 clones, about 70% recorded once. The material sequenced was PBMCs. The receptors here all came from a man in his thirties or forties in good health and CMV-seropositive. The CDR3 runs from the conserved cysteine through the conserved F or W. A D gene is named only where the DNA matches it firmly. Some rows mark clone size as missing; the rest say once, few, many or name a class of expanded clone.

clone_size	v_call	j_call	d_call	cdr3_aa	cdr3_nt
few	TRBV6-1	TRBJ1-6	NA	CASSLGAPNNSPLHF	TGTGCCAGCAGCCTGGGGGCCCCCAATAATTCACCCCTCCACTTT
NA	TRBV7-2	TRBJ1-5	TRBD1	CASSRDRVGNQPQHF	TGTGCCAGCAGCCGCGACAGGGTAGGCAATCAGCCCCAGCATTTT
NA	TRBV6-6	TRBJ1-4	NA	CASSTLPPATNEKLFF	TGTGCCAGCAGTACTCTACCACCGGCAACTAATGAAAAACTGTTTTTT
NA	TRBV6-5	TRBJ2-2	NA	CASSYSGDTGELFF	TGTGCCAGCAGTTACTCGGGCGACACCGGGGAGCTGTTTTTT
NA	TRBV10-3	TRBJ2-7	NA	CAISESAETYEQYF	TGTGCCATCAGTGAGTCGGCAGAAACCTACGAGCAGTACTTC
NA	TRBV7-9	TRBJ1-1	NA	CASSLDGGNAEAFF	TGTGCCAGCAGCTTAGACGGCGGAAACGCTGAAGCTTTCTTT
NA	TRBV19	TRBJ1-4	TRBD1	CASTTTGAGKLFF	TGTGCCAGTACTACGACAGGGGCAGGAAAACTGTTTTTT
NA	TRBV6-5	TRBJ2-3	NA	CASKLQYSTDTQYF	TGTGCCAGTAAACTACAATATAGCACAGATACGCAGTATTTT
NA	TRBV14	TRBJ1-2	NA	CASSPGRRGNNAF	TGTGCCAGCAGCCCCGGTCGGCGGGGGAATAACGCCTTC
NA	TRBV29-1	TRBJ2-1	TRBD1	CSVEGTGDPYNEQFF	TGCAGCGTCGAAGGGACAGGGGACCCCTACAATGAGCAGTTCTTC
NA	TRBV1	TRBJ1-2	NA	CTSSQGGHGYTF	TGCACCAGCAGCCAAGGTGGGCATGGCTACACCTTC
few	TRBV5-1	TRBJ1-1	NA	CASSLPVNTEAFF	TGCGCCAGCAGCTTGCCAGTGAACACTGAAGCTTTCTTT
NA	TRBV19	TRBJ2-7	TRBD1	CASSARTGAYEQYF	TGTGCCAGTAGTGCCCGGACAGGGGCCTACGAGCAGTACTTC
NA	TRBV5-6	TRBJ1-2	TRBD1	CASSEKTGASKGYTF	TGTGCCAGCAGCGAGAAGACAGGGGCGTCTAAGGGCTACACCTTC
NA	TRBV6-5	TRBJ2-5	NA	CASLPSGRGETQYF	TGTGCCAGCCTCCCTTCGGGGCGGGGAGAGACCCAGTACTTC
few	TRBV15	TRBJ1-4	TRBD1	CATSLGGTGDEKLFF	TGTGCCACCAGCCTTGGGGGGACAGGGGATGAAAAACTGTTTTTT
few	TRBV9	TRBJ1-2	NA	CASSVGGLDGYTF	TGTGCCAGCAGCGTAGGAGGGTTGGATGGCTACACCTTC
NA	TRBV5-1	TRBJ1-6	NA	CASSLPSGAGYNSPLHF	TGCGCCAGCAGCCTACCCTCAGGGGCAGGATATAATTCACCCCTCCACTTT
NA	TRBV4-2	TRBJ2-5	TRBD1	CASSQGDRGNTKETQYF	TGTGCCAGCAGCCAAGGGGACAGGGGGAACACCAAAGAGACCCAGTACTTC
few	TRBV29-1	TRBJ1-5	TRBD1	CSAEGQDRAQPQHF	TGCAGCGCGGAGGGCCAGGACAGGGCCCAGCCCCAGCATTTT
NA	TRBV29-1	TRBJ2-2	NA	CSVGQPNTGELFF	TGCAGCGTTGGACAGCCGAACACCGGGGAGCTGTTTTTT
NA	TRBV7-2	TRBJ2-3	TRBD2	CASCKAGSTDTQYF	TGTGCCAGCTGTAAAGCGGGAAGCACAGATACGCAGTATTTT
NA	TRBV11-3	TRBJ2-2	TRBD2	CASSPGLADAGELFF	TGTGCCAGCAGCCCGGGACTAGCGGATGCCGGGGAGCTGTTTTTT
NA	TRBV7-6	TRBJ2-3	NA	CASSPANTDTQYF	TGTGCCAGCAGCCCCGCTAACACAGATACGCAGTATTTT
NA	TRBV19	TRBJ2-5	NA	CASSIRAQRETQYF	TGTGCCAGTAGTATCAGGGCCCAGCGTGAGACCCAGTACTTC
NA	TRBV4-1	TRBJ2-3	TRBD2	CASSPYTSSGGASYTQYF	TGCGCCAGCAGCCCATATACCTCTAGCGGGGGGGCTTCCTATACGCAGTATTTT
few	TRBV12-5	TRBJ2-1	NA	CASGFEVAKYNEQFF	TGTGCTAGTGGTTTCGAGGTGGCAAAGTACAATGAGCAGTTCTTC
few	TRBV6-6	TRBJ1-2	TRBD1	CASSYTDSDRAYGYTF	TGTGCCAGCAGTTACACGGATTCGGACAGGGCGTATGGCTACACCTTC
NA	TRBV7-2	TRBJ2-1	TRBD2	CASSPGLVGYNEQFF	TGTGCCAGCAGTCCCGGACTAGTTGGCTACAATGAGCAGTTCTTC
few	TRBV5-4	TRBJ1-1	TRBD1	CASMDRADEAFF	TGTGCCAGCATGGACAGGGCTGATGAAGCTTTCTTT
NA	TRBV7-3	TRBJ1-3	NA	CASSLPTGHLSGNTIYF	TGTGCCAGCAGCTTACCGACGGGACACCTCTCTGGAAACACCATATATTTT
NA	TRBV29-1	TRBJ2-2	NA	CSVLPSHGAGELFF	TGCAGCGTTTTACCTTCCCATGGGGCGGGGGAGCTGTTTTTT
NA	TRBV11-3	TRBJ2-3	TRBD2	CASSLGTSGSGDTQYF	TGTGCCAGCAGCTTAGGGACTAGCGGGAGTGGTGATACGCAGTATTTT
NA	TRBV5-1	TRBJ2-5	NA	CASSPQGVKETQYF	TGCGCCAGCAGCCCACAGGGAGTTAAAGAGACCCAGTACTTC
NA	TRBV28	TRBJ1-3	NA	CASRKYRNLSGNTIYF	TGTGCCAGCAGAAAGTACAGGAACCTCTCTGGAAACACCATATATTTT
NA	TRBV19	TRBJ2-1	NA	CASSPSRGGGDNEQFF	TGTGCCAGTAGTCCGTCTAGGGGAGGAGGGGACAATGAGCAGTTCTTC
NA	TRBV6-1	TRBJ2-7	NA	CASRSSGESYEQYF	TGTGCCAGCAGATCCTCAGGGGAGTCCTACGAGCAGTACTTC
few	TRBV4-1	TRBJ1-1	NA	CASSQAGWGNTEAFF	TGCGCCAGCAGCCAAGCGGGGTGGGGGAACACTGAAGCTTTCTTT
few	TRBV10-3	TRBJ2-7	NA	CAIRRGSPYEQYF	TGTGCCATCAGAAGGGGCTCTCCCTACGAGCAGTACTTC
once	TRBV15	TRBJ1-2	TRBD1	CATSRGDRGRVEIDTF	TGTGCCACCAGCAGAGGGGACAGGGGGCGGGTTGAGATAGACACCTTC
NA	TRBV7-2	TRBJ2-5	TRBD2	CASSFIAGGSETQYF	TGTGCCAGCAGCTTTATAGCGGGAGGATCAGAGACCCAGTACTTC
NA	TRBV2	TRBJ1-3	NA	CASSGGVQGGNTIYF	TGTGCCAGCAGTGGGGGGGTCCAAGGTGGAAACACCATATATTTT
NA	TRBV7-2	TRBJ2-1	TRBD2	CASSLVRTSEKKFF	TGTGCCAGCAGCTTAGTCCGGACTAGCGAGAAGAAGTTCTTC
NA	TRBV29-1	TRBJ2-5	NA	CSVEDLRQGARVEETQYF	TGCAGCGTTGAAGATCTTCGGCAGGGCGCCAGGGTAGAAGAGACCCAGTACTTC
NA	TRBV19	TRBJ2-1	TRBD2	CASSGRTSGGHNEQFF	TGTGCCAGTAGTGGCAGGACTAGCGGGGGGCACAATGAGCAGTTCTTC
once	TRBV5-4	TRBJ1-4	TRBD1	CASSLEGALNEKLFF	TGTGCCAGCAGCTTGGAGGGGGCCCTTAATGAAAAACTGTTTTTT
NA	TRBV28	TRBJ1-4	NA	CATDSGDEKLFF	TGTGCCACCGACTCAGGGGATGAAAAACTGTTTTTT
NA	TRBV30	TRBJ1-2	NA	CAWTGAALIGGYTF	TGTGCCTGGACTGGGGCAGCGCTGATAGGGGGCTACACCTTC
NA	TRBV15	TRBJ2-3	NA	CATSRDLGTYTQYF	TGTGCCACCAGCAGAGATCTAGGAACATATACGCAGTATTTT
NA	TRBV6-5	TRBJ1-2	TRBD1	CASTSTGTVLYGYTF	TGTGCCAGCACCTCAACCGGGACAGTCTTATATGGCTACACCTTC
NA	TRBV28	TRBJ2-3	TRBD2	CASSPGLADTDTQYF	TGTGCCAGCAGCCCCGGACTAGCAGATACAGATACGCAGTATTTT
NA	TRBV10-1	TRBJ2-2	NA	CASSARRGGRGTGELFF	TGCGCCAGCAGTGCCCGAAGGGGGGGACGAGGCACCGGGGAGCTGTTTTTT
NA	TRBV27	TRBJ2-1	TRBD1	CASSLMGQGAYYNEQFF	TGTGCCAGCAGTTTAATGGGACAGGGGGCTTACTACAATGAGCAGTTCTTC
few	TRBV4-2	TRBJ2-7	TRBD1	CASSQELGTGRTYEQYF	TGTGCCAGCAGCCAAGAATTAGGGACAGGGCGTACCTACGAGCAGTACTTC